Listed below are T cell receptor beta chains from one sample, sequenced in a study of blood T cell repertoires in COVID-19. Libraries were prepared by immunoSEQ multiplex PCR; TCRdb keeps only in-frame clonotypes and omits some of them. The table shows under 250,000 clones, with 80% to 90% occurring only once. Source material: PBMCs or T cells enriched from blood (not recorded which). The receptors here all came from a woman aged 45-59 years who had been exposed to COVID-19. Each CDR3 is given without its conserved first and last residue.

v_call cdr3_aa
TRBV7-4 ASSPPGDRTSGNTIY
TRBV5-4 ASSLEIGNTIY
TRBV29-1 SVCDSLNSPLH
TRBV5-1 ASSLGGQGEAGELF
TRBV15 ATSRQGSYQPQH
TRBV2 ASTSDIRGNLNTEAF
TRBV7-2 ASSPASGSDYEQY
TRBV5-1 ASSTGGGGANVLT
TRBV19 ATNRARDSPLH
TRBV7-2 ASSFAVASTDTQY
TRBV30 AWSVRGGSHNSPLH
TRBV3-1/TRBV3-2 ASSLYRGRGNTIY
TRBV25-1 ASSAQGTYEQY
TRBV7-9 ASSLAGGPRLNEQF
TRBV10-3 AIRGSGSLGDTQY
TRBV18 ASSPKSVSGAGNYGYT
TRBV10-2 ASSGVPQLYEQY
TRBV10-3 AIRMTVSGNTIY
TRBV5-1 ASSLYGRGTEAF
TRBV18 ASSRQGQNTEAF
TRBV7-8 ASSLAGGRVDNEQF
TRBV9 ASSTGDEQF
TRBV9 ASSVEAGALNEQF
TRBV20-1 SALSTDTQY
TRBV5-4 ASSSKGLTSYEQY
TRBV5-6 ASSLWTHSGNTIY
TRBV7-2 ASSLDAGNYNSPLH
TRBV24-1 ATSDRTGSAF
TRBV6-1 ASSERGSGNTIY
TRBV2 ATGGDSGNTIY
TRBV5-5 ASSLAGTGGSIGYGYT
TRBV29-1 SVEDGAPGEQY
TRBV29-1 SADRGSEQY
TRBV27 ASSLRGSSTDTQY
TRBV2 ASSESWGARAF
TRBV18 ASSPGQGLGNEKLF
TRBV2 ATTGIHSYEQY
TRBV5-1 ASAPGQASPEAF
TRBV6-5 ASRRDSFYNSPLH
TRBV30 AWSVGGQPQH
TRBV19 ASSGQGVQPQH
TRBV2 ASSLGLNKQPQH
TRBV19 ASSIQGLQY
TRBV28 ASNHGEGEGYT
TRBV16 ASSPPRSGANVLT
TRBV6-2/TRBV6-3 ASSPFTGELF
TRBV6-5 ASSSPVGPNTEAF
TRBV29-1 SARLAGGNEKLF
TRBV2 ASHSGVSSYEQY
TRBV7-2 ASSSYRIVSYEQY
TRBV19 ASSTPGGNSEQF
TRBV6-2/TRBV6-3 ASSQTLTSGGQETQY
TRBV18 ASQETLNTEAF
TRBV27 ASRLTRVSQPQH
TRBV7-9 ASSLVGESTDTQY
TRBV13 ASSLGFRLDEQY
TRBV5-1 ASGRVSSYNEQF
TRBV5-4 ASSSGGQGAAEAQY
TRBV9 ASSVDPHRVSGNTIY
TRBV28 ASSPTTSGGGTQY